This record concerns one T cell receptor beta chain sequence. Measured with immunoSEQ multiplex PCR; TCRdb has only the in-frame clones, and not every one. The repertoire holds about 310,000 clones, with around 90% as singletons. The source of the sample is a study of blood T cell repertoires in COVID-19. Enrollment of patients from Seattle took place during active infection, with longitudinal follow-up. The CDR3 has 15 residues. V lost 6 bases, J lost 2 bases, and 6 bases stayed unmatched. CDR1 and CDR2 (germline): MDHEN, SYDVKM. The sample comprised peripheral blood. This clonotype was obtained from a woman aged 35 to 49 with COVID-19, enrolled during active disease. V usage is TRBV28 and J usage is TRBJ2-1; 8 bases align to TRBD2. The CDR3 loop is CASRVAGPAYNEQFF. In nucleotides, the CDR3 is TGTGCCAGCAGGGTAGCGGGACCCGCCTACAATGAGCAGTTCTTC.